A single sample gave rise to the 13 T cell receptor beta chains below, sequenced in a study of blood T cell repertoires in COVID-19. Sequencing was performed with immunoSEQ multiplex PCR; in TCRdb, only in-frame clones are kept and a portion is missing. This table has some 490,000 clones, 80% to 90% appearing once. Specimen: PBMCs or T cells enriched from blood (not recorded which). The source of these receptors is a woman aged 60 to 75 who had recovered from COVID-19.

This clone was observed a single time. This chain's CDR3 is CASSLYRDRVPPPQHF. The CDR3 coding sequence is TGTGCCAGCAGTTTATACCGGGACAGGGTTCCTCCGCCCCAGCATTTT. The rearrangement joins TRBV6-6 to TRBJ1-5, with 9 bases aligning to TRBD1. CDR1 and CDR2 from the germline V gene are MNHNY and SVGAGI (reference sequence). This CDR3 spans 16 amino acids. V lost 4 bases, J lost 9 bases, and 13 bases stayed unmatched.

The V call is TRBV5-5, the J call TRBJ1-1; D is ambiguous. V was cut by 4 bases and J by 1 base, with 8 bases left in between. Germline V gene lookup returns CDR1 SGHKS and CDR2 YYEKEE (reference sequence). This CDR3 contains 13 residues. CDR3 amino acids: CASSATPNTEAFF. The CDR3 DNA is TGTGCCAGCAGCGCTACTCCGAACACTGAAGCTTTCTTT.

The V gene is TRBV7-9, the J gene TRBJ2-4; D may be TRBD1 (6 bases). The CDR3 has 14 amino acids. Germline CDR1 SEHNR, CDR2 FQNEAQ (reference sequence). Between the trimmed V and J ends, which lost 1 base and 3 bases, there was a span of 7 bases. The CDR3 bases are TGTGCCAGCAGCTTAGTGACAGGCAAAAACATTCAGTACTTC. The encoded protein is CASSLVTGKNIQYF. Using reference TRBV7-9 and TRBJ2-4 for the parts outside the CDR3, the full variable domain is DTGVSQNPRHKITKRGQNVTFRCDPISEHNRLYWYRQTLGQGPEFLTYFQNEAQLEKSRLLSDRFSAERPKGSFSTLEIQRTEQGDSAMYLCASSLVTGKNIQYFGAGTRLSVL.

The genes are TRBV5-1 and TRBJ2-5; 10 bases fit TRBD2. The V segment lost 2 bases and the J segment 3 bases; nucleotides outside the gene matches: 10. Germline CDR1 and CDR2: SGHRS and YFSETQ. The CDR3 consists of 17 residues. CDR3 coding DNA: TGCGCCAGCAGCTTAGGTCCAGCGGGGGGGGACAAAGAGACCCAGTACTTC. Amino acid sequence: CASSLGPAGGDKETQYF.

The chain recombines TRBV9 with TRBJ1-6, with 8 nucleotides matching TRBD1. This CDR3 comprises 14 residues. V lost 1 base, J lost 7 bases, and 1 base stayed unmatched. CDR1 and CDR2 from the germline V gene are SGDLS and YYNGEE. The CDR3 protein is CASSVRQGNSPLHF. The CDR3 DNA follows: TGTGCCAGCAGCGTAAGACAGGGGAATTCACCCCTCCACTTT.

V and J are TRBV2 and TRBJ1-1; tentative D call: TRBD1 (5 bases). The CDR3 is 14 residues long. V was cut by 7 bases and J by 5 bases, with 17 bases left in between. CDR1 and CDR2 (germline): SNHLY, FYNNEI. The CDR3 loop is CASNWDLGGTEAFF. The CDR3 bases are TGTGCCAGCAATTGGGACCTGGGGGGTACTGAAGCTTTCTTT.

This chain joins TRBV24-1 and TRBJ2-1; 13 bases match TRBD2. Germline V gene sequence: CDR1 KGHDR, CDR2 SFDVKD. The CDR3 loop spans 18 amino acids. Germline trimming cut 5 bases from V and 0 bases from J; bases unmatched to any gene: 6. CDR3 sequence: CATSGRGLAGPSYNEQFF. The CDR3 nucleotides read TGTGCCACCAGTGGACGGGGACTAGCGGGGCCCTCCTACAATGAGCAGTTCTTC.

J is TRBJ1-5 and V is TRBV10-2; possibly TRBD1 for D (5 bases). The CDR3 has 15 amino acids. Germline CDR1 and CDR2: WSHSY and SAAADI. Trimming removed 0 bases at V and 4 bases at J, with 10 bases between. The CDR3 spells CASSESAGWNQPQHF. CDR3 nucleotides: TGCGCCAGCAGTGAGTCTGCAGGGTGGAATCAGCCCCAGCATTTT.

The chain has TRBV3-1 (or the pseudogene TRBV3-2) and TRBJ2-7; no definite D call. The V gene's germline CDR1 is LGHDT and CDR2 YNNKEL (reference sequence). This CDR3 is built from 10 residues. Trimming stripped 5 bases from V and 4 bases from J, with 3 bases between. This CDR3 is CASSSYEQYF. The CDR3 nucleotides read TGTGCCAGCAGCTCATACGAGCAGTACTTC.

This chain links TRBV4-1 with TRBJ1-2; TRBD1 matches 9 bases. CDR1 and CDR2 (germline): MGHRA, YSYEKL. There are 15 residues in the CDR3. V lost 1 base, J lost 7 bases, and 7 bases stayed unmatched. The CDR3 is CASSQGTGEMGGYTF. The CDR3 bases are TGCGCCAGCAGCCAAGGGACAGGGGAAATGGGTGGCTACACCTTC.

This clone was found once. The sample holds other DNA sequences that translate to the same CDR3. The CDR3 spells CASSQEARVWGYEQYV. The CDR3 DNA follows: TGTGCCAGCAGCCAGGAGGCGAGGGTCTGGGGCTACGAGCAGTACGTC. This chain uses TRBV14 with TRBJ2-7; TRBD2 is a possible D gene (5 bases). Germline lookup yields CDR1 SGHDN and CDR2 FVKESK. The CDR3 is made up of 16 amino acids. V lost 3 bases to trimming and J lost 3 bases, with 18 bases between them.

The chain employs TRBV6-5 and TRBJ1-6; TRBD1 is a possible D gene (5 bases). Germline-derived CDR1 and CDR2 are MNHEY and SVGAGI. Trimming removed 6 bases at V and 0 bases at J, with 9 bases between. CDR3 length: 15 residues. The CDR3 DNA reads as TGTGCCAGCAGACAAGGGGACTCCTATAATTCACCCCTCCACTTT. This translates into CASRQGDSYNSPLHF.

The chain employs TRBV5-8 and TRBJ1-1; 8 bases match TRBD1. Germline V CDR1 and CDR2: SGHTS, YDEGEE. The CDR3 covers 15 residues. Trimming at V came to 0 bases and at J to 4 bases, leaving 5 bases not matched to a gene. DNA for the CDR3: TGTGCCAGCAGCTTGGGTTGGACAGGGATCACTGAAGCTTTCTTT. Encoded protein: CASSLGWTGITEAFF.